The 22 T cell receptor beta chains in this list originate from one sample, sequenced in a study of blood T cell repertoires in COVID-19. Profiled with immunoSEQ multiplex PCR; TCRdb holds only in-frame clones, not every one. This table has 140,000 to 150,000 clones, 84% appearing once. The sample taken for sequencing was PBMCs or T cells enriched from blood (not recorded which). Receptors were obtained from a woman aged 45-59 years who had been exposed to COVID-19.

V usage is TRBV25-1 and J usage is TRBJ1-1; TRBD1 matches at 10 bases. V lost 3 bases to trimming and J lost 9 bases; unmatched junction nucleotides: 10. The CDR3 sequence is 15 residues long. CDR1 and CDR2 from the germline V gene are MGHDK and SYGVNS. CDR3 sequence (DNA): TGTGCCAGCAGTGATCCGACAGGGGGCAAAATTAAAGCTTTCTTT. Translating it yields CASSDPTGGKIKAFF.

There are a few counts of this clone. The rearrangement uses TRBV5-1 and TRBJ1-2; a weak D match, TRBD1 (5 bases). This CDR3 is built from 14 residues. With 0 bases removed from V and 2 bases from J, the gap between germline ends came to 8 bases. Germline V gives CDR1 SGHRS, CDR2 YFSETQ. The CDR3 protein is CASSLAPGNYGYTF. CDR3 in DNA: TGCGCCAGCAGCTTGGCGCCAGGGAACTATGGCTACACCTTC.

This chain connects TRBV13 to TRBJ1-3, with no clear D. This CDR3 has 14 residues. CDR1 is PRHDT, CDR2 FYEKMQ, per germline (reference sequence). Trimming stripped 1 base from V and 0 bases from J, with 4 bases between. The CDR3 region is CASSLESSGNTIYF. Written as DNA, the CDR3 is TGTGCCAGCAGCTTAGAGAGCTCTGGAAACACCATATATTTT. The entire variable domain, with the rest obtained from reference TRBV13 and TRBJ1-3, is as follows: AAGVIQSPRHLIKEKRETATLKCYPIPRHDTVYWYQQGPGQDPQFLISFYEKMQSDKGSIPDRFSAQQFSDYHSELNMSSLELGDSALYFCASSLESSGNTIYFGEGSWLTVV.

The J gene is TRBJ2-1, the V gene TRBV2, with D hard to call. V lost 0 bases, J lost 5 bases, and 2 bases lay in between. Germline V lookup: CDR1 SNHLY, CDR2 FYNNEI. The CDR3 contains 12 residues. The DNA of the CDR3 is TGTGCCAGCAGTGAAGCCGACAATGAGCAGTTCTTC. It translates to CASSEADNEQFF.

The rearrangement uses TRBV19 and TRBJ2-1, with 13 bases aligning to TRBD2. V lost 4 bases and J lost 7; bases outside the gene matches: 7. The germline V gene encodes CDR1 LNHDA and CDR2 SQIVND (reference sequence). The CDR3 has 16 residues. The CDR3 nucleotides read TGTGCCAGTAGTAGAGCCGGGACTAGCGGGACGAATGAGCAGTTCTTC. Amino acid sequence: CASSRAGTSGTNEQFF.

The rearrangement joins TRBV27 to TRBJ1-2; D is unclear. Trimming cost V 6 bases and J 5 bases, with 13 bases left between them. Germline V gene lookup returns CDR1 MNHEY and CDR2 SMNVEV (reference sequence). This CDR3 spans 13 amino acids. CDR3 in amino acids: CASRTGMRYGYTF. The CDR3 coding sequence is TGTGCCAGCAGGACCGGGATGCGGTATGGCTACACCTTC.

The chain links TRBV19 to TRBJ1-2, with a weak D call TRBD1 (6 bases). The CDR3 covers 14 residues. CDR1 and CDR2 (germline): LNHDA, SQIVND (reference sequence). The V gene lost 7 bases and the J gene lost 8 bases, with 20 bases spanning the gap. The CDR3 nucleotides read TGTGCCAGTAATCTCAGGGGAAAGGGCGGCGGCTACACCTTC. It is translated as CASNLRGKGGGYTF. Using reference TRBV19 and TRBJ1-2 for the parts outside the CDR3, the full variable domain is DGGITQSPKYLFRKEGQNVTLSCEQNLNHDAMYWYRQDPGQGLRLIYYSQIVNDFQKGDIAEGYSVSREKKESFPLTVTSAQKNPTAFYLCASNLRGKGGGYTFGSGTRLTVV.

The V call is TRBV6-5, the J call TRBJ2-3, with 7 bases aligning to TRBD2. Germline V CDR1 and CDR2: MNHEY, SVGAGI. The CDR3 has 14 amino acids. Germline trimming cut 4 bases from V and 4 bases from J; bases unmatched to any gene: 5. CDR3 in amino acids: CASSLRTRADTQYF. In nucleotides, the CDR3 is TGTGCCAGCAGTTTAAGGACTAGAGCAGATACGCAGTATTTT.

The rearrangement joins TRBV18 to TRBJ1-2, with 7 nucleotides matching TRBD1. Germline CDR1 reads KGHSH; CDR2 reads LQKENI. This CDR3 comprises 17 residues. After removal of 1 base from V and 4 bases from J, the junction contained 12 bases not matched to a gene. CDR3 protein: CASSPLTGDSSGYGYTF. CDR3 DNA sequence: TGTGCCAGCTCACCACTCACAGGGGACTCGTCGGGCTATGGCTACACCTTC.

The genes are TRBV15 and TRBJ2-2; a weak D match, TRBD1 (5 bases). The V end lost 0 bases, the J end lost 0 bases, and 11 bases lay between the germline ends. The CDR3 runs to 17 residues. CDR1 LNHNV and CDR2 YYDKDF come from the germline V gene (reference sequence). CDR3: CATSRDVGPTNTGELFF. The CDR3 nucleotides read TGTGCCACCAGCAGAGATGTGGGGCCTACGAACACCGGGGAGCTGTTTTTT.

This rearrangement joins TRBV11-2 to TRBJ2-1; TRBD2 might be the D (6 bases). Germline CDR1 SGHAT, CDR2 FQNNGV. The CDR3 is made up of 15 amino acids. Trimming shortened V by 1 base and J by 2 bases, and 9 bases separated the two germline ends. The CDR3 protein is CASSLGGATYNEQFF. The CDR3 DNA sequence: TGTGCCAGCAGCTTAGGCGGGGCCACCTACAATGAGCAGTTCTTC.

The V call is TRBV19, the J call TRBJ2-7; 9 bases are a match to TRBD2. Germline lookup yields CDR1 LNHDA and CDR2 SQIVND (reference sequence). This CDR3 comprises 15 residues. V dropped 7 bases and J dropped 2; count of bases not matched to a gene: 9. For the CDR3, the DNA is TGTGCCAGTAAAGCAGCGGGAGGAGGGACCTACGAGCAGTACTTC. Protein product: CASKAAGGGTYEQYF.

This clone has a single count. This rearrangement joins TRBV11-2 to TRBJ2-7; 7 bases align to TRBD2. The V gene's germline CDR1 is SGHAT and CDR2 FQNNGV. The junction had 9 bases not matched to a gene; V was cut back by 1 base and J by 9 bases. The CDR3 has 14 amino acids. The CDR3 nucleotides are TGTGCCAGCAGCTTAGTCGGGGGGTCCGAAGGGCAGTACTTC. Translation gives CASSLVGGSEGQYF.

The J gene is TRBJ2-2, the V gene TRBV5-8; possibly TRBD1 for D (7 bases). V was shortened by 7 bases and J by 2 bases, with 18 bases between the two germline ends. There are 16 residues in the CDR3. From germline, CDR1 is SGHTS and CDR2 YDEGEE. DNA of the CDR3: TGTGCCAGCGATCCGGGGGACAGAGCTAACACCGGGGAGCTGTTTTTT. Residues: CASDPGDRANTGELFF.

A remark on this clone: A far larger clone is off by one base, so a read error is likely. The chain uses TRBV28 and TRBJ2-2; 8 bases align to TRBD2. Germline V gives CDR1 MDHEN, CDR2 SYDVKM. Losses at the gene ends were 7 bases for V and 3 bases for J; bases not matched to a gene: 1. The CDR3 is 13 residues long. CDR3 in amino acids: CASIGGDTGELFF. CDR3 bases: TGTGCCAGCATCGGGGGGGACACCGGGGAGCTGTTTTTT.

On this clone: The same CDR3 arises from other DNA sequences in this sample as well. The chain employs TRBV4-1 and TRBJ2-7; D might be TRBD1 (6 bases). Germline V gene sequence: CDR1 MGHRA, CDR2 YSYEKL. CDR3 size: 15 residues. V dropped 4 bases and J dropped 0 bases, with 13 bases sitting between them. CDR3 in amino acids: CASSPPDRLSYEQYF. DNA for the CDR3: TGCGCCAGCAGCCCACCGGACAGACTCTCCTACGAGCAGTACTTC.

The rearrangement joins TRBV7-8 to TRBJ2-1, with D possibly TRBD2 on 5 matching bases. The germline gives CDR1 SGHVS, CDR2 FQNEAQ. This CDR3 region has 15 residues. Between the trimmed V and J ends, which lost 5 bases and 5 bases, there was a span of 16 bases. The CDR3 DNA sequence: TGTGCCAGCAGCCCACCCGGCCTGGAGGACAATGAGCAGTTCTTC. This codes for CASSPPGLEDNEQFF.

The chain links TRBV4-3 to TRBJ1-5; D gene unclear. Trimming shortened V by 4 bases and J by 3 bases, and 13 bases separated the two germline ends. The germline V gene encodes CDR1 LGHNA and CDR2 YSLEER. The CDR3 is made up of 15 amino acids. The CDR3 DNA sequence: TGCGCCAGCAGCCCCCGGACCGGGAACAATCAGCCCCAGCATTTT. The encoded protein is CASSPRTGNNQPQHF.

The V call is TRBV30, the J call TRBJ2-7; the D gene is possibly TRBD2 (6 bases). Looked up from germline, CDR1 is GTSNPN and CDR2 is SVGIG (reference sequence). This CDR3 spans 12 amino acids. Trimming shortened V by 0 bases and J by 4 bases, and 7 bases separated the two germline ends. The CDR3 nucleotides are TGTGCCTGGAGTGTGGGGGGATACGAGCAGTACTTC. Its protein is CAWSVGGYEQYF.

This clone showed up just once. The genes are TRBV5-6 and TRBJ1-5; D may be TRBD1 (6 bases). V was trimmed by 4 bases and J by 3 bases, leaving 17 bases between them. The V gene's germline CDR1 is SGHDT and CDR2 YYEEEE. The CDR3 loop spans 16 amino acids. The DNA of the CDR3 is TGTGCCAGCAGCCCGGCGGGGGCCCGGGTCAATCAGCCCCAGCATTTT. Its protein is CASSPAGARVNQPQHF.

The gene calls are TRBV27 and TRBJ2-7; a weak D match, TRBD1 (6 bases). The germline CDR1 and CDR2 sequences are MNHEY and SMNVEV (reference sequence). This CDR3 region has 13 residues. V lost 4 bases and J 5 bases, leaving 12 bases between the germline ends. CDR3 sequence reads: CASSYGRGNEQYF. The CDR3 DNA reads TGTGCCAGCAGTTATGGCAGGGGTAACGAGCAGTACTTC.

The V call is TRBV5-8, the J call TRBJ2-5; weak D call: TRBD1 (5 bases). Germline values: CDR1 SGHTS, CDR2 YDEGEE. V was pared by 4 bases and J by 5 bases, with 15 bases between. CDR3 size: 14 residues. Written as DNA, the CDR3 is TGTGCCAGCAGCCGCAGGGTTGTGGGGGAGACCCAGTACTTC. It translates to CASSRRVVGETQYF. Drawing the rest from reference TRBV5-8 and TRBJ2-5, the complete variable domain is EAGVTQSPTHLIKTRGQQATLRCSPISGHTSVYWYQQALGLGLQFLLWYDEGEERNRGNFPPRFSGRQFPNYSSELNVNALELEDSALYLCASSRRVVGETQYFGPGTRLLVL.